Below, 10 T cell receptor beta chains from the same sample are listed, as sequenced in a study of PD-1 blockade in classical Hodgkin lymphoma. Following autologous stem cell transplantation, relapse occurred in every patient, and exposure to brentuximab vedotin varied. Only in-frame clones appear in the TCRdb table, and some are missing; sequencing was by immunoSEQ multiplex PCR. The repertoire holds some 20,000 clones, with 65% to 85% as singletons. Sequenced here: peripheral blood mononuclear cells (PBMCs), sampled at baseline. The receptors derive from a human donor with classical Hodgkin lymphoma.

This clone was seen a single time. The chain employs TRBV7-9 and TRBJ1-1, with D hard to call. V lost 5 bases and J lost 0, with 16 bases in between. Germline V gene sequence: CDR1 SEHNR, CDR2 FQNEAQ (reference sequence). This CDR3 is 16 amino acids long. In DNA, the CDR3 is TGTGCCAGCAGCCCCCCGGGAGGGCCCCTGAACACTGAAGCTTTCTTT. This sequence encodes CASSPPGGPLNTEAFF.

This chain joins TRBV28 and TRBJ2-7; D might be TRBD2 (6 bases). CDR1 MDHEN and CDR2 SYDVKM come from the germline V gene. Trimming removed 7 bases at V and 7 bases at J, with 23 bases between. The CDR3 has 15 amino acids. CDR3 DNA: TGTGCCAGCACTCGGTCGGAGGGGCGGACTGGGGAGCAGTACTTC. This encodes CASTRSEGRTGEQYF.

This chain uses TRBV7-6 with TRBJ1-1, with D hard to call. V gave up 1 base and J gave up 0 bases, with 9 bases separating them. This CDR3 region has 15 residues. The germline V gene encodes CDR1 SGHVS and CDR2 FNYEAQ. The CDR3 sequence is CASSLEAGMNTEAFF. The CDR3 DNA reads TGTGCCAGCAGCTTAGAAGCAGGTATGAACACTGAAGCTTTCTTT.

The rearrangement joins TRBV7-9 to TRBJ1-3; D not certain. The CDR3 spans 13 residues. From germline, CDR1 is SEHNR and CDR2 FQNEAQ (reference sequence). V shed 7 bases and J shed 3 bases, with 10 bases lying between them. The DNA of the CDR3 is TGTGCCAGCATCTCGAAAGGTGGAAACACCATATATTTT. Translating it yields CASISKGGNTIYF.

This rearrangement joins TRBV4-3 to TRBJ2-2, with a weak D call TRBD1 (5 bases). This CDR3 is built from 14 residues. CDR1 is LGHNA, CDR2 YSLEER, per germline. V was shortened by 0 bases and J by 8 bases, with 10 bases between the two germline ends. CDR3: CASSQDRAMGELFF. For the CDR3, the DNA is TGCGCCAGCAGCCAAGACAGGGCAATGGGGGAGCTGTTTTTT.

DNA of the CDR3: TGCGCCAGCAGCCAGGAGACAGGGAGGTATGGCTACACCTTC. Amino acid sequence: CASSQETGRYGYTF. The V gene is TRBV4-3, the J gene TRBJ1-2; 7 nucleotides align to TRBD1. Trimming at V came to 3 bases and at J to 5 bases, leaving 6 bases not matched to a gene. Germline V CDR1 and CDR2: LGHNA, YSLEER. The CDR3 runs to 14 residues.

This rearrangement joins TRBV9 to TRBJ2-7; TRBD1 aligns across 7 bases. This CDR3 spans 13 amino acids. The J segment lost 9 bases and the V segment lost 2 bases, leaving 8 bases of the junction unmatched. Germline loops: CDR1 SGDLS, CDR2 YYNGEE. The CDR3 reads CASSVSDTGAQYF. CDR3 nucleotide sequence: TGTGCCAGCAGCGTTAGCGATACAGGGGCGCAGTACTTC.

The chain couples TRBV11-2 to TRBJ2-7; either TRBD1 or TRBD2 may fit D (5 bases each). Trimming cost V 0 bases and J 12 bases, with 21 bases left between them. Germline loops: CDR1 SGHAT, CDR2 FQNNGV. The CDR3 contains 15 residues. In nucleotides, the CDR3 is TGTGCCAGCAGCTTAGACCCCTCGGGGACGGGATTGGGGTACTTC. Translated, it gives CASSLDPSGTGLGYF. The whole variable domain, remainder taken from reference TRBV11-2 and TRBJ2-7, is EAGVAQSPRYKIIEKRQSVAFWCNPISGHATLYWYQQILGQGPKLLIQFQNNGVVDDSQLPKDRFSAERLKGVDSTLKIQPAKLEDSAVYLCASSLDPSGTGLGYFGPGTRLTVT.

J is TRBJ1-1 and V is TRBV28; no clear D gene. Germline V CDR1 and CDR2: MDHEN, SYDVKM. V was cut by 6 bases and J by 4 bases, with 18 bases left in between. CDR3 size: 15 residues. DNA for the CDR3: TGTGCCAGCAGCCACTACCCGTCTATCGGCACTGAAGCTTTCTTT. Amino acid sequence: CASSHYPSIGTEAFF.

CDR3 amino acids: CASRQGWGTEAFF. CDR3 bases: TGTGCCAGCAGGCAGGGATGGGGGACTGAAGCTTTCTTT. The gene calls are TRBV2 and TRBJ1-1; a weak D match, TRBD1 (5 bases). Looked up from germline, CDR1 is SNHLY and CDR2 is FYNNEI. The CDR3 spans 13 residues. Trimming cost V 6 bases and J 5 bases, with 13 bases left between them.